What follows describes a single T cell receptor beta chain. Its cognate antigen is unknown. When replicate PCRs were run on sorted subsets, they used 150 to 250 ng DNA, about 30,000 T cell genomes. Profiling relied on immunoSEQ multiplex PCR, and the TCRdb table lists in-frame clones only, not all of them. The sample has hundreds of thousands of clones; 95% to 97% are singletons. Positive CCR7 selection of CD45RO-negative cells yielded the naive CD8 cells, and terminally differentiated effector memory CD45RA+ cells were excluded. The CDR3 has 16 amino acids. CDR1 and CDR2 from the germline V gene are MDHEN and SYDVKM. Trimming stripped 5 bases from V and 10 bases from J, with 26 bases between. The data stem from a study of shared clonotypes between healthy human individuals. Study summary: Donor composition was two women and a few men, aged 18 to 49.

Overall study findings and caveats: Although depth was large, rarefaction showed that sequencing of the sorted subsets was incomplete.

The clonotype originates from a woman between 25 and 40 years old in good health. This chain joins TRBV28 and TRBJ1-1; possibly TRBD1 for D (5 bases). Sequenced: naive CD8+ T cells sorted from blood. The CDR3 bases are TGTGCCAGCAGTCACCCCCGGGACCCCCTGGGTAAAGGAGCTTTCTTT. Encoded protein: CASSHPRDPLGKGAFF. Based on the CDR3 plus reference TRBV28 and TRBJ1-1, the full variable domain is DVKVTQSSRYLVKRTGEKVFLECVQDMDHENMFWYRQDPGLGLRLIYFSYDVKMKEKGDIPEGYSVSREKKERFSLILESASTNQTSMYLCASSHPRDPLGKGAFFGQGTRLTVV.